The 22 T cell receptor beta chains presented below share a single source sample, sequenced in a study of blood T cells in healthy people across ages. A second about 7 to 12 cycle PCR used barcoded and J-beta primers. In TCRdb, the 5' RACE reads were re-called with MiXCR into one record per CDR3 protein. Of under 2,000,000 distinct CDR3 sequences in the sample, approximately 50% were seen once. Sequencing was done on a sample of blood. These receptors were taken from a woman aged 40 to 49 in good health.

The V call is TRBV10-3, the J call TRBJ2-2; TRBD1 matches 7 bases. CDR1 is ENHRY and CDR2 is SYGVKD in the germline V gene. The V and J ends lost 10 bases and 2 bases, in that order; junction bases with no gene match: 10. This CDR3 is built from 15 residues. The CDR3 reads CATGPGQINTGELFF. CDR3 bases: TGTGCCACCGGTCCGGGACAGATAAACACCGGGGAGCTGTTTTTT.

The sample holds one count of this clonotype. The V and J genes are TRBV5-1 and TRBJ1-6; possibly TRBD1 for D (6 bases). Trimming cost V 4 bases and J 5 bases, with 13 bases left between them. The germline gives CDR1 SGHRS, CDR2 YFSETQ. The CDR3 runs to 15 residues. The DNA of the CDR3 is TGCGCCAGCAGCGTGGCCGGACAGAATAATTCACCCCTCCACTTT. Protein: CASSVAGQNNSPLHF.

This clonotype showed up just once. This chain links TRBV6-2 or TRBV6-3 with TRBJ2-7; 8 bases fit TRBD1. TRBJ2-5 explains the end of the DNA better; the J call may be wrong. The CDR3 consists of 16 residues. Germline V gene lookup returns CDR1 MNHEY and CDR2 SVGEGT. The CDR3 DNA reads as TGTGCCAGCAGTTACGGGCAGGGGGCCATCGAAGAGACCCAGTACTTC. Translating it yields CASSYGQGAIEETQYF.

In its sample, this clonotype was seen a few times. The J gene is TRBJ2-5, the V gene TRBV7-3; 15 bases are shared with TRBD2. Germline CDR1 reads SGHTA; CDR2 reads FQGTGA. This CDR3 spans 17 amino acids. Trimming at V came to 5 bases and at J to 0 bases, leaving 4 bases not matched to a gene. Written as DNA, the CDR3 is TGTGCCAGCAGCCGAGGGACTAGCGGGGGGAACCAAGAGACCCAGTACTTC. Translating gives CASSRGTSGGNQETQYF. Together with reference TRBV7-3 and TRBJ2-5, the CDR3 gives the full variable domain: GAGVSQTPSNKVTEKGKYVELRCDPISGHTALYWYRQSLGQGPEFLIYFQGTGAADDSGLPNDRFFAVRPEGSVSTLKIQRTERGDSAVYLCASSRGTSGGNQETQYFGPGTRLLVL.

The V call is TRBV4-1, the J call TRBJ2-3; D perhaps matches TRBD2 (6 bases). This CDR3 is built from 15 residues. The germline gives CDR1 MGHRA, CDR2 YSYEKL. The V end was cut by 3 bases, the J end by 4 bases, with 14 bases between. CDR3 protein: CASSHLGSGADTQYF. The CDR3 region has the DNA TGCGCCAGCAGCCACCTAGGATCGGGGGCAGATACGCAGTATTTT.

This clonotype was detected only a few times. The chain has TRBV29-1 and TRBJ1-2, with D possibly matching TRBD1 (6 bases). CDR1 is SQVTM and CDR2 is ANQGSEA in the germline V gene. Trimming left V 2 bases short and J 3 bases short, with 13 bases between. The CDR3 runs 14 residues. The CDR3 sequence: CSVESGRGHYGYTF. The CDR3 bases are TGCAGCGTTGAAAGTGGGCGGGGGCACTATGGCTACACCTTC.

This chain links TRBV21-1 with TRBJ2-5. The assigned J gene may be wrong: the sequence end matches TRBJ2-7 better. TRBV21-1 is tagged as a pseudogene. The length of the CDR3 is 14 residues. The CDR3 spells CASSAWYLEYEQYF. CDR3 nucleotide sequence: TGTGCCAGCAGCGCCTGGTACCTAGAGTACGAGCAGTACTTC.

The genes are TRBV4-3 and TRBJ2-5; D is possibly TRBD1 or TRBD2 (5 bases each). The J call may be faulty, since TRBJ2-1 better matches the DNA end. The CDR3 spans 16 residues. Germline V gene sequence: CDR1 LGHNA, CDR2 YSLEER. For the CDR3, the DNA is TGCGCCAGCAGCCGTACCCATATGGGACGCGGAGAGACCCAGTTCTTC. This translates into CASSRTHMGRGETQFF.

The chain links TRBV12-3 or TRBV12-4 to TRBJ2-5; TRBD1 agrees at 8 bases. CDR3 length equals 17 residues. With 4 bases clipped from V and 0 bases from J, the junction kept 10 bases outside the gene matches. CDR3 protein: CASSSLATGAYQETQYF. In DNA form, the CDR3 reads TGTGCCAGCAGTTCCTTAGCGACAGGGGCTTACCAAGAGACCCAGTACTTC.

The chain couples TRBV4-3 to TRBJ1-2; 8 bases map to TRBD1. The trim removed 0 bases at V and 4 bases at J, leaving 7 bases unmatched. The CDR3 has 16 residues. CDR1 LGHNA and CDR2 YSLEER come from the germline V gene. Written as DNA, the CDR3 is TGCGCCAGCAGCCAAGATTTTAGGGGACAGGTCTATGGCTACACCTTC. The encoded protein is CASSQDFRGQVYGYTF.

This clonotype has only a few counts. V usage is TRBV5-1 and J usage is TRBJ2-7; D unclear. The CDR3 has 15 residues. CDR1 and CDR2 from the germline V gene are SGHRS and YFSETQ. V was cut by 3 bases and J by 4 bases, with 17 bases left in between. The CDR3 DNA sequence: TGCGCCAGCAGCTCACGAGGTGGACCTTCTTACGAGCAGTACTTC. This sequence encodes CASSSRGGPSYEQYF.

This clonotype was observed a single time. This chain joins TRBV28 and TRBJ2-7; D possibly corresponds to TRBD2 (5 bases). The V gene lost 6 bases and the J gene lost 2 bases, with 14 bases spanning the gap. The CDR3 runs 14 residues. Per germline, CDR1 MDHEN and CDR2 SYDVKM. CDR3 sequence (DNA): TGTGCCAGCAGGGGCGGGCAGGCTGCCTACGAGCAGTACTTC. It translates to CASRGGQAAYEQYF.

This clonotype turned up a few times. The gene calls are TRBV6-1 and TRBJ2-3; D may correspond to TRBD1 or TRBD2 (5 bases each). From germline, CDR1 is MNHNS and CDR2 SASEGT. V lost 8 bases and J 2 bases, leaving 14 bases between the germline ends. The CDR3 extends over 14 amino acids. The CDR3 spells CASVRDRNTDTQYF. CDR3 coding DNA: TGTGCCAGCGTCCGGGACCGCAACACAGATACGCAGTATTTT.

The V call is TRBV20-1, the J call TRBJ1-4; weak D call: TRBD1 (6 bases). CDR1 is DFQATT, CDR2 SNEGSKA, per germline (reference sequence). CDR3 length: 13 amino acids. V was pared by 6 bases and J by 8 bases, with 16 bases between. CDR3: CSARRRGREKLFF. The CDR3 DNA reads TGCAGTGCCCGACGCCGGGGGCGAGAAAAACTGTTTTTT.

In its sample, this clonotype was seen a few times. The V call is TRBV12-3 or TRBV12-4, the J call TRBJ2-1, with 11 nucleotides matching TRBD1. The CDR3 is made up of 15 amino acids. The junction had 7 bases not matched to a gene; V was cut back by 5 bases and J by 7 bases. The CDR3 loop reads CASSHPGQGANEQFF. The CDR3 region has the DNA TGTGCCAGCAGTCACCCTGGACAGGGGGCGAATGAGCAGTTCTTC.

This clonotype has more than one count but fewer than ten. The chain is built from TRBV29-1 and TRBJ1-4, with 7 bases identical to TRBD1. Germline V gene sequence: CDR1 SQVTM, CDR2 ANQGSEA. The V and J ends lost 6 bases and 8 bases, in that order; junction bases with no gene match: 12. The CDR3 loop spans 14 amino acids. CDR3 sequence: CSVEQQGIKEKLFF. CDR3 nucleotides: TGCAGCGTAGAACAACAGGGGATTAAAGAAAAACTGTTTTTT.

The gene calls are TRBV12-5 and TRBJ1-2; TRBD1 matches at 7 bases. The germline CDR1 and CDR2 sequences are LGHNT and FRNRAP. CDR3 length: 14 amino acids. The V gene end was trimmed by 5 bases and the J gene end by 5 bases; junction bases not matched to a gene: 8. Written as DNA, the CDR3 is TGTGCTAGTGGTGTGGGACAGAGCTCTTATGGCTACACCTTC. Protein sequence: CASGVGQSSYGYTF.

The rearrangement joins TRBV15 to TRBJ1-1, with D hard to call. This CDR3 has 14 amino acids. Per germline, CDR1 LNHNV and CDR2 YYDKDF (reference sequence). The germline V and J ends were trimmed by 5 bases and 0 bases, with 10 bases remaining between them. The CDR3 nucleotides read TGTGCCACCAGCCCCGGGAACATGAACACTGAAGCTTTCTTT. As protein: CATSPGNMNTEAFF.

The chain couples TRBV5-1 to TRBJ1-4; TRBD1 matches at 7 bases. The CDR3 is 17 amino acids. CDR1 is SGHRS and CDR2 is YFSETQ in the germline V gene. The junction had 9 bases not matched to a gene; V was cut back by 4 bases and J by 0 bases. The CDR3 sequence: CASSPQGGSTTNEKLFF. CDR3 bases: TGCGCCAGCAGCCCCCAGGGGGGCTCCACAACTAATGAAAAACTGTTTTTT.

The chain uses TRBV4-3 and TRBJ2-7, with 8 bases that match TRBD1. The germline CDR1 and CDR2 sequences are LGHNA and YSLEER. CDR3 length equals 14 residues. After removal of 3 bases from V and 4 bases from J, the junction contained 5 bases not matched to a gene. In nucleotides, the CDR3 is TGCGCCAGCAGCCAGATGACAGGGGAGTACGAGCAGTACTTC. Its protein is CASSQMTGEYEQYF.

The V call is TRBV6-1, the J call TRBJ1-5, with D tentatively TRBD1 (6 bases). The V gene lost 3 bases and the J gene lost 0 bases, with 9 bases spanning the gap. The CDR3 has 15 residues. The germline CDR1 and CDR2 sequences are MNHNS and SASEGT. The CDR3 coding sequence is TGTGCCAGCAGTGATAGGGGGGATAGCAATCAGCCCCAGCATTTT. Translated: CASSDRGDSNQPQHF.

The V call is TRBV7-9, the J call TRBJ2-5; D is tentatively TRBD1 or TRBD2 (5 bases each). The CDR3 is made up of 9 amino acids. The germline V gene encodes CDR1 SEHNR and CDR2 FQNEAQ (reference sequence). V gave up 11 bases and J gave up 5 bases, with 6 bases separating them. For the CDR3, the DNA is TGTGCCTGGGGGGAGACCCAGTACTTC. It encodes CAWGETQYF.